This T cell receptor (beta chain) stems from a study of early T cells in non-severe SARS-CoV-2 infection. Study details: Bulk RNA isolated from unsorted whole blood underwent sequencing; chains were not paired.

This clonotype was picked up many times. The antigen remains undetermined. Study-wide results and limits: VDJdb matching favored anti-spike CD8 responses, missing private and CD4 specificities.

V shed 1 base and J shed 0 bases, with 10 bases lying between them. The germline CDR1 and CDR2 sequences are SEHNR and FQNEAQ (reference sequence). The CDR3 has 17 residues. The TCR library protocol was used to attach unique molecular identifiers. These identifiers were attached to individual cDNA molecules. TCRdb fed the 5' RACE reads into MiXCR, producing one record per CDR3 protein. This sample has 48,000 or so distinct CDR3 sequences, with over 10% found just once. This clonotype originated in an adult who was a healthcare worker with PCR-confirmed SARS-CoV-2 infection or an uninfected control (not recorded which). The rearrangement joins TRBV7-9 to TRBJ2-6, with a possible D match to TRBD2 (6 bases). Input material: whole blood. In nucleotides, the CDR3 is TGTGCCAGCAGCTTAGGATCCGGGGGCTCTGGGGCCAACGTCCTGACTTTC. It codes for CASSLGSGGSGANVLTF.